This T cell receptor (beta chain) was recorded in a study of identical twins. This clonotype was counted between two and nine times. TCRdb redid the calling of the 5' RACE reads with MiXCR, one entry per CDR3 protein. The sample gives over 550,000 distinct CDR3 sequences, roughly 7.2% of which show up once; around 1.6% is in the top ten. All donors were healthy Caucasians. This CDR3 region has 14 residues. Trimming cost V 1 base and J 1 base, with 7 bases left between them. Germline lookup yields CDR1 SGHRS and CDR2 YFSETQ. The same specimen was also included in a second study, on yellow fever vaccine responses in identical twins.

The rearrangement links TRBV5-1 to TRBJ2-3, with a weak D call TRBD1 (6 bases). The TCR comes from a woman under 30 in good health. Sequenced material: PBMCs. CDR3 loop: CASSLWGRTDTQYF. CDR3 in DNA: TGCGCCAGCAGCTTGTGGGGGCGCACAGATACGCAGTATTTT. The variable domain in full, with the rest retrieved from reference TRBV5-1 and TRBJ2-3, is KAGVTQTPRYLIKTRGQQVTLSCSPISGHRSVSWYQQTPGQGLQFLFEYFSETQRNKGNFPGRFSGRQFSNSRSEMNVSTLELGDSALYLCASSLWGRTDTQYFGPGTRLTVL.